One sample yielded the 27 T cell receptor beta chains listed below, sequenced in a study of cytomegalovirus exposure and HLA in healthy donors. Primers: 60 Vbeta forward and 13 Jbeta reverse. The table came from immunoSEQ multiplex PCR; TCRdb's copy has only in-frame clones and leaves some out. The sample records roughly 200,000 clones, 70% to 80% being singletons. The source material was PBMCs. These receptors all stem from a young man in good health and CMV-seronegative.

The gene calls are TRBV4-1 and TRBJ2-7; D possibly corresponds to TRBD2 (6 bases). This CDR3 has 15 amino acids. Trimming cost V 1 base and J 1 base, with 11 bases left between them. CDR1 is MGHRA and CDR2 is YSYEKL in the germline V gene. The CDR3 here is CASSQVFGSSYEQYF. DNA for the CDR3: TGCGCCAGCAGCCAAGTCTTCGGGAGTTCCTACGAGCAGTACTTC.

The chain has TRBV5-1 and TRBJ2-7, with 7 bases identical to TRBD2. Germline assignment: CDR1 SGHRS and CDR2 YFSETQ. J was trimmed by 4 bases and V by 2 bases; bases with no gene match: 18. The length of the CDR3 is 18 residues. CDR3 in amino acids: CASSLLPTRLALGYEQYF. The CDR3 DNA reads as TGCGCCAGCAGCTTACTACCGACCCGACTAGCCCTGGGGTACGAGCAGTACTTC.

The gene calls are TRBV4-1 and TRBJ2-2, with TRBD2 matching 9 bases. The germline CDR1 and CDR2 sequences are MGHRA and YSYEKL. The CDR3 is 17 amino acids. Trimming removed 1 base from V and 6 bases from J; junction bases left unmatched: 9. CDR3 DNA: TGCGCCAGCAGCCAAGGGGTTAGCGGGAGTCCTTCCGGGGAGCTGTTTTTT. Protein sequence: CASSQGVSGSPSGELFF.

The chain combines TRBV14 with TRBJ1-2; TRBD1 matches at 10 bases. This CDR3 comprises 14 residues. V lost 6 bases to trimming and J lost 4 bases; unmatched junction nucleotides: 5. Per germline, CDR1 SGHDN and CDR2 FVKESK. In DNA, the CDR3 is TGTGCCAGCAGGCGGACAGGGGGTATCTATGGCTACACCTTC. This sequence encodes CASRRTGGIYGYTF. Supplemented by reference TRBV14 and TRBJ1-2, the full variable domain reads EAGVTQFPSHSVIEKGQTVTLRCDPISGHDNLYWYRRVMGKEIKFLLHFVKESKQDESGMPNNRFLAERTGGTYSTLKVQPAELEDSGVYFCASRRTGGIYGYTFGSGTRLTVV.

The chain recombines TRBV28 with TRBJ2-7, with unresolved D. Trimming left V 5 bases short and J 5 bases short, with 7 bases between. The CDR3 is 11 residues long. The germline V gene encodes CDR1 MDHEN and CDR2 SYDVKM. The CDR3 region has the DNA TGTGCCAGCAGTAAGATAGACGAGCAGTACTTC. Its protein is CASSKIDEQYF.

V is TRBV7-2 and J is TRBJ2-6; 8 nucleotides agree with TRBD2. The CDR3 runs 19 residues. The germline V gene has CDR1 SGHTA and CDR2 FQGNSA. V lost 1 base and J lost 1; bases outside the gene matches: 9. In DNA form, the CDR3 reads TGTGCCAGCAGCTTAGGGGTTAACGGGAGGGCATCTGGGGCCAACGTCCTGACTTTC. Translated: CASSLGVNGRASGANVLTF.

This clone came up once. The V gene is TRBV28, the J gene TRBJ1-5, with D possibly TRBD1 on 6 matching bases. V was shortened by 6 bases and J by 4 bases, with 25 bases between the two germline ends. The CDR3 extends over 18 amino acids. Germline V gene lookup returns CDR1 MDHEN and CDR2 SYDVKM. CDR3 nucleotide sequence: TGTGCCAGCAGCCCCATTCGGGACAACCCCAGGGGAAATCAGCCCCAGCATTTT. Its translation: CASSPIRDNPRGNQPQHF.

The chain uses TRBV5-1 and TRBJ2-5, with a tentative D call TRBD2 (5 bases). This CDR3 spans 15 amino acids. CDR1 is SGHRS and CDR2 is YFSETQ in the germline V gene. V lost 4 bases to trimming and J lost 5 bases, with 18 bases between them. The CDR3 sequence is CASSPPRGGRETQYF. The CDR3 DNA reads TGCGCCAGCAGCCCACCGCGCGGAGGTCGGGAGACCCAGTACTTC. The whole variable domain, remainder taken from reference TRBV5-1 and TRBJ2-5, is KAGVTQTPRYLIKTRGQQVTLSCSPISGHRSVSWYQQTPGQGLQFLFEYFSETQRNKGNFPGRFSGRQFSNSRSEMNVSTLELGDSALYLCASSPPRGGRETQYFGPGTRLLVL.

The chain recombines TRBV11-2 with TRBJ2-2, with D maybe TRBD2 (5 bases). The V end lost 1 base, the J end lost 8 bases, and 14 bases lay between the germline ends. This CDR3 contains 15 residues. Germline CDR1 and CDR2: SGHAT and FQNNGV. CDR3 region: CASSLAAGLGGELFF. The CDR3 DNA sequence: TGTGCCAGCAGCTTAGCGGCAGGACTTGGGGGGGAGCTGTTTTTT.

The chain links TRBV15 to TRBJ2-7; weak D call: TRBD1 (5 bases). Germline values: CDR1 LNHNV, CDR2 YYDKDF (reference sequence). The CDR3 has 13 residues. V was trimmed by 9 bases and J by 1 base, leaving 13 bases between them. The CDR3 DNA is TGTGCCACTAAGGGGCCCGGTTCCTACGAGCAGTACTTC. Translating gives CATKGPGSYEQYF.

V and J are TRBV10-1 and TRBJ2-1, with a tentative D call TRBD1 (5 bases). The CDR3 runs to 15 residues. The V gene's germline CDR1 is WNHNN and CDR2 SYGVQD (reference sequence). With 6 bases removed from V and 3 bases from J, the gap between germline ends came to 15 bases. CDR3 region: CASRADSVGYNEQFF. The CDR3 nucleotides read TGCGCCAGCAGAGCAGACAGTGTGGGCTACAATGAGCAGTTCTTC.

In this sample, this clone turned up many times. The V call is TRBV4-1, the J call TRBJ2-7; 14 bases align to TRBD2. Germline CDR1 MGHRA, CDR2 YSYEKL. V was clipped by 4 bases and J by 7 bases; unmatched bases: 6. CDR3 length: 15 amino acids. The CDR3 protein is CASSPSGLAGDEQYF. The CDR3 DNA reads TGCGCCAGCAGCCCATCGGGACTAGCGGGAGATGAGCAGTACTTC.

The CDR3, as DNA: TGTGCCAGCAGTGTACAGGGGCGCTGGGGCTACACCTTC. Translating gives CASSVQGRWGYTF. The chain combines TRBV28 with TRBJ1-2; 7 bases agree with TRBD1. The CDR3 spans 13 residues. Per germline, CDR1 MDHEN and CDR2 SYDVKM. V lost 5 bases to trimming and J lost 8 bases; unmatched junction nucleotides: 8.

V and J are TRBV11-2 and TRBJ1-2; the D gene is possibly TRBD1 (5 bases). Germline V gene data show CDR1 as SGHAT and CDR2 as FQNNGV. Deletions cut 5 bases from V and 2 bases from J, with 15 bases between. The CDR3 extends over 15 amino acids. The DNA for the CDR3 is TGTGCCAGCAGCCGCCCAAGACAGTCCAACTATGGCTACACCTTC. As protein: CASSRPRQSNYGYTF. The full variable domain, rest sourced from reference TRBV11-2 and TRBJ1-2, is EAGVAQSPRYKIIEKRQSVAFWCNPISGHATLYWYQQILGQGPKLLIQFQNNGVVDDSQLPKDRFSAERLKGVDSTLKIQPAKLEDSAVYLCASSRPRQSNYGYTFGSGTRLTVV.

The CDR3 region is CASSQIQGMNEQFF. DNA for the CDR3: TGTGCCAGCAGTCAGATTCAGGGGATGAATGAGCAGTTCTTC. This chain joins TRBV28 and TRBJ2-1; D is possibly TRBD1 (6 bases). Per the germline V gene, CDR1 is MDHEN and CDR2 is SYDVKM. The CDR3 has 14 amino acids. The V and J ends lost 5 bases and 7 bases respectively, with 15 bases between them. Filled out from reference TRBV28 and TRBJ2-1, the complete variable domain reads DVKVTQSSRYLVKRTGEKVFLECVQDMDHENMFWYRQDPGLGLRLIYFSYDVKMKEKGDIPEGYSVSREKKERFSLILESASTNQTSMYLCASSQIQGMNEQFFGPGTRLTVL.

This clone was seen only once. The chain employs TRBV7-9 and TRBJ2-7; D might be TRBD1 (6 bases). This CDR3 has 11 amino acids. Trimming removed 5 bases from V and 8 bases from J, with 10 bases in between. Germline assignment: CDR1 SEHNR and CDR2 FQNEAQ (reference sequence). The CDR3 sequence: CASSQDSKQYF. As DNA, the CDR3 is TGTGCCAGCAGCCAGGACAGCAAGCAGTACTTC.

The genes are TRBV30 and TRBJ1-1; TRBD1 matches 9 bases. V shed 5 bases, J shed 14 bases, and the junction held 15 bases outside the gene matches. The V gene's germline CDR1 is GTSNPN and CDR2 SVGIG (reference sequence). The CDR3 loop spans 13 amino acids. CDR3 nucleotides: TGTGCCTGGGGTTTTGATGGGGACAGGGATAACTTCTTT. Translation: CAWGFDGDRDNFF.

This clone is a singleton in its sample. The rearrangement links TRBV28 to TRBJ2-6, with D possibly being TRBD1 (6 bases). CDR3 length equals 15 residues. Germline CDR1 MDHEN, CDR2 SYDVKM. CDR3 sequence (DNA): TGTGCGGTAGACAGGAGAGGTTCTGGGGCCAACGTCCTGACTTTC. Its protein product is CAVDRRGSGANVLTF.

The gene calls are TRBV27 and TRBJ2-7; 7 positions agree with TRBD2. V gave up 4 bases and J gave up 3 bases; unmatched junction bases: 3. Germline lookup yields CDR1 MNHEY and CDR2 SMNVEV (reference sequence). This CDR3 spans 13 amino acids. CDR3 sequence reads: CASSYGGGYEQYF. Here the CDR3 DNA reads TGTGCCAGCAGTTATGGGGGGGGCTACGAGCAGTACTTC.

The chain combines TRBV15 with TRBJ2-2; 15 bases are shared with TRBD2. The CDR3 contains 18 residues. In germline, CDR1 is LNHNV, CDR2 YYDKDF (reference sequence). J was trimmed by 5 bases and V by 5 bases; bases with no gene match: 9. The CDR3: CATSARTSGRAVTGELFF. The CDR3 DNA reads as TGTGCCACCAGCGCCCGGACTAGCGGGAGGGCCGTTACCGGGGAGCTGTTTTTT.

The chain recombines TRBV7-2 with TRBJ1-2, with no clear D. Germline-derived CDR1 and CDR2 are SGHTA and FQGNSA. The length of the CDR3 is 14 residues. With 0 bases removed from V and 5 bases from J, the gap between germline ends came to 10 bases. CDR3 loop: CASSLAMAEYGYTF. DNA of the CDR3: TGTGCCAGCAGCTTAGCTATGGCAGAATATGGCTACACCTTC.

The chain joins TRBV27 to TRBJ1-2; D might be TRBD1 (5 bases). V dropped 2 bases and J dropped 8 bases, with 12 bases sitting between them. The CDR3 sequence is 13 residues long. The V gene's germline CDR1 is MNHEY and CDR2 SMNVEV (reference sequence). This chain's CDR3 is CASSLNSGYGYTF. CDR3 DNA sequence: TGTGCCAGCAGTTTAAACTCAGGGTACGGCTACACCTTC.

The chain links TRBV2 to TRBJ2-7; D call uncertain. V was cut by 8 bases and J by 3 bases, with 14 bases left in between. The CDR3 loop spans 13 amino acids. Germline CDR1 reads SNHLY; CDR2 reads FYNNEI. The CDR3 sequence: CASALGSGYEQYF. The CDR3 DNA reads as TGTGCCAGCGCTCTCGGGTCCGGCTACGAGCAGTACTTC. Full variable domain (remainder filled in from reference TRBV2 and TRBJ2-7): EPEVTQTPSHQVTQMGQEVILRCVPISNHLYFYWYRQILGQKVEFLVSFYNNEISEKSEIFDDQFSVERPDGSNFTLKIRSTKLEDSAMYFCASALGSGYEQYFGPGTRLTVT.

The chain carries TRBV9 and TRBJ2-2, with 12 bases identical to TRBD2. Germline CDR1 SGDLS, CDR2 YYNGEE. The CDR3 runs to 16 residues. Losses at the gene ends were 4 bases for V and 7 bases for J; bases not matched to a gene: 8. The CDR3 DNA reads TGTGCCAGCAGCCCCCGACTAGCGGGAGTGGGCGGGGAGCTGTTTTTT. Translation gives CASSPRLAGVGGELFF.

CDR3 nucleotide sequence: TGTGCCAGCAGTTTGCAGGGGCATGAGCAGTTCTTC. Protein product: CASSLQGHEQFF. The chain uses TRBV5-6 and TRBJ2-1; possibly TRBD1 for D (6 bases). This CDR3 has 12 amino acids. Germline lookup yields CDR1 SGHDT and CDR2 YYEEEE. V shed 5 bases and J shed 8 bases, with 11 bases lying between them.

The chain combines TRBV5-1 with TRBJ1-3; the D gene is possibly TRBD1 (5 bases). Germline values: CDR1 SGHRS, CDR2 YFSETQ. Trimming stripped 3 bases from V and 0 bases from J, with 10 bases between. This CDR3 is 15 amino acids long. The CDR3 DNA reads TGCGCCAGCAGCTCCTCAGGGCACTCTGGAAACACCATATATTTT. It yields the protein CASSSSGHSGNTIYF.

This clone was seen a handful of times. The chain employs TRBV4-1 and TRBJ2-7; D possibly corresponds to TRBD1 (6 bases). Germline V CDR1 and CDR2: MGHRA, YSYEKL. The V end was cut by 1 base, the J end by 3 bases, with 16 bases between. This CDR3 is built from 16 residues. CDR3 coding DNA: TGCGCCAGCAGCCAAGGGGAAGGGGGAAGAAGCTACGAGCAGTACTTC. Translated: CASSQGEGGRSYEQYF.